Following are 17 T cell receptor beta chains from one sample sequenced in a study of blood T cell repertoires in COVID-19. The assay was immunoSEQ multiplex PCR, and TCRdb's table has in-frame clones only and misses some. The repertoire includes about 120,000 clones, approximately 82% of them detected once, and under 2.5% sits in the top ten. Sequenced: peripheral blood. These receptors were collected from a man between 25 and 39 years old with acute or convalescent COVID-19.

This chain joins TRBV11-2 and TRBJ1-2, with D unclear. The CDR3 has 15 residues. Germline-derived CDR1 and CDR2 are SGHAT and FQNNGV. Trimming left V 5 bases short and J 8 bases short, with 21 bases between. In nucleotides, the CDR3 is TGTGCCAGCAGCGCCCTTAAGGGCCATAGGAGGGGCTACACCTTC. Amino acid sequence: CASSALKGHRRGYTF.

The gene calls are TRBV19 and TRBJ2-3; 7 bases are shared with TRBD2. J was trimmed by 0 bases and V by 6 bases; bases with no gene match: 15. Germline V gene sequence: CDR1 LNHDA, CDR2 SQIVND (reference sequence). This CDR3 comprises 18 residues. CDR3 loop: CASSTLAPGPYSTDTQYF. CDR3 nucleotide sequence: TGTGCCAGTAGCACACTAGCGCCGGGGCCTTATAGCACAGATACGCAGTATTTT.

This chain uses TRBV7-2 with TRBJ2-3; 9 bases match TRBD2. Germline V gives CDR1 SGHTA, CDR2 FQGNSA. V trimming: 1 base; J trimming: 5 bases; junction bases outside the gene matches: 7. This CDR3 contains 16 residues. CDR3 nucleotides: TGTGCCAGCAGCTTAGTTAAGCGGGGGGCGATAGATACGCAGTATTTT. Translation: CASSLVKRGAIDTQYF.

The rearrangement joins TRBV14 to TRBJ1-6; D uncertain. This CDR3 comprises 12 residues. The V gene lost 4 bases and the J gene lost 11 bases, with 9 bases spanning the gap. CDR1 is SGHDN and CDR2 is FVKESK in the germline V gene. CDR3 nucleotides: TGTGCCAGCAGCCTAATGGAGGCACCCCTCCACTTT. This gives the protein CASSLMEAPLHF.

The DNA of the CDR3 is TGTGCCAGCAGTGAATATTGGGGAGGAGAGACCCAGTACTTC. Amino acids: CASSEYWGGETQYF. The chain carries TRBV6-1 and TRBJ2-5, with a tentative D call TRBD2 (6 bases). V lost 2 bases, J lost 4 bases, and 11 bases lay in between. Germline lookup yields CDR1 MNHNS and CDR2 SASEGT. The CDR3 totals 14 residues.

The gene calls are TRBV30 and TRBJ1-2; weak D call: TRBD1 (6 bases). This CDR3 contains 14 residues. V dropped 4 bases and J dropped 7 bases, with 19 bases sitting between them. Germline CDR1 and CDR2: GTSNPN and SVGIG (reference sequence). CDR3 amino acids: CAWNKQGRGRGYTF. CDR3 sequence (DNA): TGTGCCTGGAACAAACAGGGAAGAGGTCGTGGCTACACCTTC. Drawing the rest from reference TRBV30 and TRBJ1-2, the complete variable domain is SQTIHQWPATLVQPVGSPLSLECTVEGTSNPNLYWYRQAAGRGLQLLFYSVGIGQISSEVPQNLSASRPQDRQFILSSKKLLLSDSGFYLCAWNKQGRGRGYTFGSGTRLTVV.

The CDR3 protein is CASGLVVGTEGLYNGYTF. In nucleotides, the CDR3 is TGTGCTAGTGGTTTGGTAGTTGGGACAGAAGGCCTGTACAATGGCTACACCTTC. The chain recombines TRBV12-5 with TRBJ1-2, with 7 bases aligning to TRBD1. CDR1 and CDR2 (germline): LGHNT, FRNRAP. V gave up 0 bases and J gave up 6 bases; unmatched junction bases: 16. The CDR3 runs 18 residues.

A single count supports this clone. J is TRBJ2-3 and V is TRBV5-1; 11 nucleotides agree with TRBD1. V trimming: 3 bases; J trimming: 4 bases; junction bases outside the gene matches: 16. Germline CDR1 and CDR2: SGHRS and YFSETQ. This CDR3 region has 19 residues. The CDR3 protein is CASSSGRTGGKREADTQYF. Here the CDR3 DNA reads TGCGCCAGCAGCTCCGGTCGGACAGGGGGCAAGAGGGAGGCAGATACGCAGTATTTT.

The chain recombines TRBV6-5 with TRBJ2-1, with a weak D call TRBD1 (6 bases). V lost 2 bases to trimming and J lost 4 bases, with 9 bases between them. The CDR3 sequence is 14 residues long. Germline V CDR1 and CDR2: MNHEY, SVGAGI. This CDR3 is CASSYKGVYNEQFF. As DNA, the CDR3 is TGTGCCAGCAGTTACAAGGGGGTGTACAATGAGCAGTTCTTC.

The gene calls are TRBV4-1 and TRBJ1-2, with 8 nucleotides matching TRBD1. The germline V gene encodes CDR1 MGHRA and CDR2 YSYEKL. CDR3 length: 16 residues. V trimming: 2 bases; J trimming: 4 bases; junction bases outside the gene matches: 9. Here the CDR3 reads CASSQREGQGAYGYTF. For the CDR3, the DNA is TGCGCCAGCAGCCAACGCGAGGGGCAGGGGGCCTATGGCTACACCTTC.

V gene TRBV10-3 combines with J gene TRBJ1-1; TRBD1 aligns across 9 bases. J lost 3 bases, V lost 6 bases, and 5 bases had no gene match. The CDR3 extends over 14 amino acids. Germline lookup yields CDR1 ENHRY and CDR2 SYGVKD. The CDR3 loop reads CAIRQGASDTEAFF. CDR3 nucleotide sequence: TGTGCCATCAGACAGGGGGCGAGTGACACTGAAGCTTTCTTT.

This clone came up once. The chain uses TRBV27 and TRBJ2-5; D call uncertain. Germline V gene lookup returns CDR1 MNHEY and CDR2 SMNVEV (reference sequence). V lost 5 bases, J lost 4 bases, and 8 bases lay in between. The CDR3 totals 12 residues. The CDR3 DNA is TGTGCCAGCAGTCTCTCGGGAGAGACCCAGTACTTC. Amino acids: CASSLSGETQYF.

This chain uses TRBV7-9 with TRBJ1-2, with 9 bases matching TRBD1. This CDR3 has 16 amino acids. The germline gives CDR1 SEHNR, CDR2 FQNEAQ (reference sequence). J lost 2 bases, V lost 5 bases, and 9 bases had no gene match. For the CDR3, the DNA is TGTGCCAGCAGCGTCCCAGGGGACAGGGACAACTATGGCTACACCTTC. Translated, it gives CASSVPGDRDNYGYTF.

The V and J genes are TRBV12-5 and TRBJ2-3; TRBD2 might be the D (5 bases). Trimming stripped 2 bases from V and 2 bases from J, with 11 bases between. The CDR3 is made up of 15 amino acids. CDR1 is LGHNT, CDR2 FRNRAP, per germline. The CDR3 DNA reads as TGTGCTAGTGGTTTGACACGGGAATTCACAGATACGCAGTATTTT. This encodes CASGLTREFTDTQYF. The full variable domain, rest sourced from reference TRBV12-5 and TRBJ2-3, is DARVTQTPRHKVTEMGQEVTMRCQPILGHNTVFWYRQTMMQGLELLAYFRNRAPLDDSGMPKDRFSAEMPDATLATLKIQPSEPRDSAVYFCASGLTREFTDTQYFGPGTRLTVL.

CDR3 sequence (DNA): TGTGCCAGCAGCGCATCCGGTAGCTACGAGCAGTACTTC. Amino acids: CASSASGSYEQYF. V is TRBV11-2 and J is TRBJ2-7; D gene unclear. The germline gives CDR1 SGHAT, CDR2 FQNNGV. V shed 5 bases and J shed 3 bases, with 11 bases lying between them. This CDR3 spans 13 amino acids.

V is TRBV10-3 and J is TRBJ1-3, with 7 bases that match TRBD1. Trimming at V came to 4 bases and at J to 4 bases, leaving 10 bases not matched to a gene. This CDR3 region has 16 residues. CDR1 and CDR2 (germline): ENHRY, SYGVKD. This CDR3 reads CAISGQGAIGGNTIYF. As DNA, the CDR3 is TGTGCCATCAGTGGACAGGGAGCTATCGGGGGAAACACCATATATTTT.

The chain is built from TRBV13 and TRBJ2-1, with D possibly being TRBD2 (6 bases). Per the germline V gene, CDR1 is PRHDT and CDR2 is FYEKMQ (reference sequence). There are 15 residues in the CDR3. V lost 4 bases, J lost 7 bases, and 17 bases lay in between. The CDR3 nucleotides are TGTGCCAGCAGCTCCCAAGGAGGGAAATCTAATGAGCAGTTCTTC. It specifies CASSSQGGKSNEQFF.